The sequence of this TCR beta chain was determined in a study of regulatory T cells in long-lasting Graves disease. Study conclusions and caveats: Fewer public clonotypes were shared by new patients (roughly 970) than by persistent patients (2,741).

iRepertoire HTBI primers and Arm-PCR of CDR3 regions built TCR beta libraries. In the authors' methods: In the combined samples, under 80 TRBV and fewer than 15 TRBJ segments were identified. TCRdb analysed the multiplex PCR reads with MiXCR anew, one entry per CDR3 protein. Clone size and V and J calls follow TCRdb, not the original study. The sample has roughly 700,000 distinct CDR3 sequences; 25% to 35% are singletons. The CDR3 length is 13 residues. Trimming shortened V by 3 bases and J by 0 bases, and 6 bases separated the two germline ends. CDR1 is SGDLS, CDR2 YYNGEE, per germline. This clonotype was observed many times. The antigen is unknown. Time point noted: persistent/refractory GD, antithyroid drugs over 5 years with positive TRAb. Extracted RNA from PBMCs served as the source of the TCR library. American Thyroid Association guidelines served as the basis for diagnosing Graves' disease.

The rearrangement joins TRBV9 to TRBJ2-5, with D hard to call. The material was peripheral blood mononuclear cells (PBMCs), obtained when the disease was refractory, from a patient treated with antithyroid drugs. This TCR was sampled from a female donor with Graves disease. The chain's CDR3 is CASSARHQETQYF. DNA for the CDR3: TGTGCCAGCAGCGCTCGACACCAAGAGACCCAGTACTTC.